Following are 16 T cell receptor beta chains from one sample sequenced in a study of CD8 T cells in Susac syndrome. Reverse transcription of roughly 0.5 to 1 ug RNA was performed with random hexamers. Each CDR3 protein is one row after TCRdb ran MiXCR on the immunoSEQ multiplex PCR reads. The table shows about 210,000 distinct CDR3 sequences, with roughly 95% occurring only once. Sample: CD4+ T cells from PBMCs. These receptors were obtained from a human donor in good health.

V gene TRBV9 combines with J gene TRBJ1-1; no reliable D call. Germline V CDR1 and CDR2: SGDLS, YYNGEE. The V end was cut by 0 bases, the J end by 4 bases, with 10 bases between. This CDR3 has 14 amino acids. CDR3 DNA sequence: TGTGCCAGCAGCGTAGTAGAGGGCTTCACTGAAGCTTTCTTT. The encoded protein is CASSVVEGFTEAFF.

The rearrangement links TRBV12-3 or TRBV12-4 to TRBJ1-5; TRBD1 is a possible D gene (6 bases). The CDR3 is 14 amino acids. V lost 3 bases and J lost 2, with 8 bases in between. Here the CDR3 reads CASSFAGGNQPQHF. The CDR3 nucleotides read TGTGCCAGCAGTTTCGCAGGGGGCAATCAGCCCCAGCATTTT.

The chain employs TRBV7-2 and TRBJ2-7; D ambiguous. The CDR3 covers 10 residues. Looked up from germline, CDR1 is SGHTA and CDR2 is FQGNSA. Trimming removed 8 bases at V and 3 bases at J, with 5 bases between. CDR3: CASEDYEQYF. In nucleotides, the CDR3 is TGTGCCAGCGAGGACTACGAGCAGTACTTC.

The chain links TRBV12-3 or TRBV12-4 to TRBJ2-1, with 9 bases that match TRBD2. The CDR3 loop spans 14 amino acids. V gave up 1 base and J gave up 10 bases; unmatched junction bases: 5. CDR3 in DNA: TGTGCCAGCAGTTTAGTCCTAGGACTAGCGGAGCAGTTCTTC. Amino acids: CASSLVLGLAEQFF.

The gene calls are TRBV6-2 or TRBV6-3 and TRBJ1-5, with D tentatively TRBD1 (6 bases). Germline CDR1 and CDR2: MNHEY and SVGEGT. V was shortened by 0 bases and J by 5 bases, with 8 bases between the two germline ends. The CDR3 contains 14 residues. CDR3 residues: CASSYSAGDQPQHF. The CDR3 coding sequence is TGTGCCAGCAGTTACTCGGCAGGGGATCAGCCCCAGCATTTT.

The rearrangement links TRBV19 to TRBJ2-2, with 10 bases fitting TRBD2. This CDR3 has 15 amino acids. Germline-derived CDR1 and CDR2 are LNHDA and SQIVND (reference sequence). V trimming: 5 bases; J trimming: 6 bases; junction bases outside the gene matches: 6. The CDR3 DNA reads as TGTGCCAGTAGTCGAGGCCTAGCGGGGGCCGGGGAGCTGTTTTTT. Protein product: CASSRGLAGAGELFF.

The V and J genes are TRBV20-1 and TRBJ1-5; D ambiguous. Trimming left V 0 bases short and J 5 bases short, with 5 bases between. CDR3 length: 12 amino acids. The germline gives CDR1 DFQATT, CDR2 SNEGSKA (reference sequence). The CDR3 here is CSAREGYQPQHF. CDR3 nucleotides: TGCAGTGCTAGAGAAGGTTATCAGCCCCAGCATTTT.

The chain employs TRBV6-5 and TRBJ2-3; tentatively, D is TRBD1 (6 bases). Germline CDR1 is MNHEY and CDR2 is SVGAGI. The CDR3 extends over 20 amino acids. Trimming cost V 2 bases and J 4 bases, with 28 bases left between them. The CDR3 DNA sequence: TGTGCCAGCAGTTACACACAATACATCGCTCGGCAGGGGAGCGCAGATACGCAGTATTTT. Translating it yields CASSYTQYIARQGSADTQYF.

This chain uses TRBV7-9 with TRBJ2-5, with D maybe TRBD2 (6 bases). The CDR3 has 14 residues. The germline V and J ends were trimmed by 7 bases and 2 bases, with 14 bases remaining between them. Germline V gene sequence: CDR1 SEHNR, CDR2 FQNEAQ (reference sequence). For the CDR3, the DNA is TGTGCCAGCACCCCGGGCGGGGTACAAGAGACCCAGTACTTC. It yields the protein CASTPGGVQETQYF.

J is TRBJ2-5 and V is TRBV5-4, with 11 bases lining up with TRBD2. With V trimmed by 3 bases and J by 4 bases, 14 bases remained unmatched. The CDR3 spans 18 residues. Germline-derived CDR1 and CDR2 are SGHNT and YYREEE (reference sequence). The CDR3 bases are TGTGCCAGCAGCTCTCCCCTAGCGGGAGGAGCAACTCTAGAGACCCAGTACTTC. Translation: CASSSPLAGGATLETQYF.

The CDR3, as DNA: TGCAGCGTTCACAATGGGGGTGCAGATACGCAGTATTTT. As protein: CSVHNGGADTQYF. V is TRBV29-1 and J is TRBJ2-3; tentatively, D is TRBD1 or TRBD2 (5 bases each). Germline loops: CDR1 SQVTM, CDR2 ANQGSEA. V lost 5 bases to trimming and J lost 4 bases, with 13 bases between them. The CDR3 runs to 13 residues.

DNA for the CDR3: TGTGCCAGCAGGGGAGCGGGGGCCCCCCTCACAGATACGCAGTATTTT. Protein product: CASRGAGAPLTDTQYF. This chain links TRBV6-1 with TRBJ2-3, with 8 bases identical to TRBD2. CDR1 and CDR2 from the germline V gene are MNHNS and SASEGT. This CDR3 is built from 16 residues. V lost 6 bases and J lost 2; bases outside the gene matches: 10.

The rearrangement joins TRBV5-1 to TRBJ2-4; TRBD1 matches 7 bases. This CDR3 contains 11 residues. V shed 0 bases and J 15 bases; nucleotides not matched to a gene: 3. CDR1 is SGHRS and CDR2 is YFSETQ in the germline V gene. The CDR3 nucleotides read TGCGCCAGCAGCTTGGGACAGGGTTGGTACTTC. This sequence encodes CASSLGQGWYF.

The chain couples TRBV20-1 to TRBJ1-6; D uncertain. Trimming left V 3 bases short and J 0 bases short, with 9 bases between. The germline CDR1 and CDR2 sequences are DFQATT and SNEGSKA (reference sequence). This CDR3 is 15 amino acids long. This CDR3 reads CSARVRSSYNSPLHF. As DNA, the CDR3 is TGCAGTGCTAGGGTCCGGAGCTCCTATAATTCACCCCTCCACTTT.

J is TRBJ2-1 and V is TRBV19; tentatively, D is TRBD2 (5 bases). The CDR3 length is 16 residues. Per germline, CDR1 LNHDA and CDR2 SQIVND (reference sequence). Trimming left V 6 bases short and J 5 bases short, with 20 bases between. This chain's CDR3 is CASSLVRRADDNEQFF. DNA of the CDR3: TGTGCCAGTAGCCTGGTCAGGCGGGCTGACGACAATGAGCAGTTCTTC.

DNA of the CDR3: TGTGCCAGCAGCCCACTAGCGGGGGCCTCCTACGAGCAGTACTTC. This codes for CASSPLAGASYEQYF. This chain joins TRBV12-3 or TRBV12-4 and TRBJ2-7; 11 nucleotides match TRBD2. The V segment lost 6 bases and the J segment 0 bases; nucleotides outside the gene matches: 4. The length of the CDR3 is 15 residues.